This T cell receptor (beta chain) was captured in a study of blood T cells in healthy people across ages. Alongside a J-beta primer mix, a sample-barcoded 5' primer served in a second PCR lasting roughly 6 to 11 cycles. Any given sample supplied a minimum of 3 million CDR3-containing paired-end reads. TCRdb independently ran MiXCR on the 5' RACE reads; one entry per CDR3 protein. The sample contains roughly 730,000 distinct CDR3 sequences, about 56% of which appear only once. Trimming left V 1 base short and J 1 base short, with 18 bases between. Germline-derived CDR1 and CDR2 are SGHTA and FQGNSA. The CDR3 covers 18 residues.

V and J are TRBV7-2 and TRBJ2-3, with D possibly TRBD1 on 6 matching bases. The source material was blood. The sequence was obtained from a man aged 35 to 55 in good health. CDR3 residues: CASSLDLFPTGRTDTQYF. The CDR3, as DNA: TGTGCCAGCAGCTTAGACCTGTTCCCCACAGGGCGCACAGATACGCAGTATTTT.